This TCR beta chain was sequenced in a study of blood T cell repertoires in COVID-19. Germline lookup yields CDR1 ENHRY and CDR2 SYGVKD. Unmatched junction bases numbered 3, after V lost 2 bases and J lost 2 bases. CDR3 length: 16 residues. Sequenced by immunoSEQ multiplex PCR; TCRdb stores in-frame clones only, minus some. The table includes 150,000 to 200,000 clones, approximately 84% detected once. The genes are TRBV10-3 and TRBJ1-5; 10 nucleotides match TRBD1. The sample was peripheral blood. The TCR was taken from a man aged 40-55 years with acute or convalescent COVID-19. The CDR3 sequence is CAISEQGTGGNQPQHF. For the CDR3, the DNA is TGTGCCATCAGTGAGCAAGGGACAGGGGGCAATCAGCCCCAGCATTTT.